A single sample gave rise to the 20 T cell receptor beta chains below, sequenced in a study of CD8 T cells in Susac syndrome. Random hexamers were used to reverse transcribe the RNA input (about 0.5 to 1 ug). TCRdb recomputed calls from the immunoSEQ multiplex PCR reads with MiXCR, one row per CDR3 protein. The sample has about 300,000 distinct CDR3 sequences, roughly 94% seen once. Sequenced sample: CD4+ T cells from PBMCs. Receptors originate from a human donor with multiple sclerosis.

The sample holds one count of this clonotype. This chain links TRBV27 with TRBJ1-1; TRBD1 is a possible D gene (5 bases). Looked up from germline, CDR1 is MNHEY and CDR2 is SMNVEV (reference sequence). Trimming removed 7 bases at V and 7 bases at J, with 19 bases between. The CDR3 has 14 amino acids. The CDR3 spells CASTPRAGLGEAFF. The CDR3 DNA follows: TGTGCCAGCACTCCCCGGGCGGGACTGGGTGAAGCTTTCTTT.

The chain couples TRBV5-1 to TRBJ1-1; TRBD1 matches 10 bases. CDR3 length: 14 amino acids. Germline lookup yields CDR1 SGHRS and CDR2 YFSETQ. V was pared by 2 bases and J by 6 bases, with 4 bases of the junction left unmatched. The CDR3 bases are TGCGCCAGCAGCTTCCGACAGGGGGCACCTGAAGCTTTCTTT. Encoded protein: CASSFRQGAPEAFF. The whole variable domain, filled in from reference TRBV5-1 and TRBJ1-1, reads KAGVTQTPRYLIKTRGQQVTLSCSPISGHRSVSWYQQTPGQGLQFLFEYFSETQRNKGNFPGRFSGRQFSNSRSEMNVSTLELGDSALYLCASSFRQGAPEAFFGQGTRLTVV.

J is TRBJ2-1 and V is TRBV18; D is perhaps TRBD2 (6 bases). The V end lost 8 bases, the J end lost 2 bases, and 16 bases lay between the germline ends. The germline V gene has CDR1 KGHSH and CDR2 LQKENI. The CDR3 is 15 amino acids. The CDR3 sequence is CASQATGGTYNEQFF. The DNA of the CDR3 is TGTGCCAGCCAAGCAACCGGAGGGACCTACAATGAGCAGTTCTTC.

The CDR3 DNA reads TGTGCCAGCAGCTTAGGGCCAGGGATCGGGACTGAAGCTTTCTTT. Protein sequence: CASSLGPGIGTEAFF. This rearrangement joins TRBV7-6 to TRBJ1-1; D is possibly TRBD1 (5 bases). The germline gives CDR1 SGHVS, CDR2 FNYEAQ. The CDR3 has 15 amino acids. Trimming cost V 1 base and J 5 bases, with 14 bases left between them.

V is TRBV4-3 and J is TRBJ2-2; the match to TRBD2 covers 8 bases. CDR3 length equals 16 residues. Germline assignment: CDR1 LGHNA and CDR2 YSLEER. The V segment lost 0 bases and the J segment 4 bases; nucleotides outside the gene matches: 4. The CDR3 is CASSQDRTSRTGELFF. The CDR3 region has the DNA TGCGCCAGCAGCCAAGATAGGACTAGCCGCACCGGGGAGCTGTTTTTT.

V usage is TRBV6-5 and J usage is TRBJ1-1, with 10 bases that match TRBD1. The V and J ends lost 2 bases and 6 bases, in that order; junction bases with no gene match: 6. Germline CDR1 and CDR2: MNHEY and SVGAGI. CDR3 size: 15 residues. DNA for the CDR3: TGTGCCAGCAGTTACCGGACAGGGGGAAGCCCTGAAGCTTTCTTT. This gives the protein CASSYRTGGSPEAFF.

This clonotype was seen once. V and J are TRBV2 and TRBJ2-1; 9 bases match TRBD1. In germline, CDR1 is SNHLY, CDR2 FYNNEI. The CDR3 runs 17 residues. V shed 5 bases and J 5 bases; nucleotides not matched to a gene: 13. The CDR3 sequence: CASSSSSPGQGNNEQFF. DNA for the CDR3: TGTGCCAGCAGTAGTTCATCCCCGGGACAGGGAAACAATGAGCAGTTCTTC.

The chain is built from TRBV7-8 and TRBJ2-7, with no clear D. The length of the CDR3 is 15 residues. Deletions cut 5 bases from V and 1 base from J, with 15 bases between. The germline CDR1 and CDR2 sequences are SGHVS and FQNEAQ. In DNA form, the CDR3 reads TGTGCCAGCAGCCCCCCCGGACCTGCTTCCTACGAGCAGTACTTC. Encoded protein: CASSPPGPASYEQYF.

The sample holds one count of this clonotype. V usage is TRBV7-2 and J usage is TRBJ1-2; no firm D call. CDR3 length: 14 residues. CDR1 and CDR2 (germline): SGHTA, FQGNSA. Trimming cost V 1 base and J 5 bases, with 11 bases left between them. For the CDR3, the DNA is TGTGCCAGCAGCTTAGATGGGGTCGGGTATGGCTACACCTTC. Translating gives CASSLDGVGYGYTF.

In its sample, this clonotype was seen once. This chain uses TRBV19 with TRBJ2-2; 9 bases agree with TRBD2. After removal of 3 bases from V and 6 bases from J, the junction contained 5 bases not matched to a gene. CDR3 length equals 15 residues. Germline V CDR1 and CDR2: LNHDA, SQIVND (reference sequence). The CDR3 is CASSIQRGVAGELFF. The DNA for the CDR3 is TGTGCCAGTAGTATCCAGCGGGGGGTGGCCGGGGAGCTGTTTTTT.

J is TRBJ2-5 and V is TRBV20-1; D may be TRBD1 or TRBD2 (5 bases each). The CDR3 covers 15 residues. Germline CDR1 DFQATT, CDR2 SNEGSKA (reference sequence). The V and J ends lost 5 bases and 7 bases respectively, with 23 bases between them. The CDR3 nucleotides are TGCAGTGCTTACCACCCCGGGACGGGGACGGGGACCCAGTACTTC. It encodes CSAYHPGTGTGTQYF.

A single count supports this clonotype. The V call is TRBV5-1, the J call TRBJ1-3; D might be TRBD1 (5 bases). Germline V CDR1 and CDR2: SGHRS, YFSETQ. V was shortened by 2 bases and J by 3 bases, with 9 bases between the two germline ends. This CDR3 region has 14 residues. CDR3 nucleotides: TGCGCCAGCAGCTTATCGACAGATGGAAACACCATATATTTT. This translates into CASSLSTDGNTIYF. Using reference TRBV5-1 and TRBJ1-3 for the parts outside the CDR3, the full variable domain is KAGVTQTPRYLIKTRGQQVTLSCSPISGHRSVSWYQQTPGQGLQFLFEYFSETQRNKGNFPGRFSGRQFSNSRSEMNVSTLELGDSALYLCASSLSTDGNTIYFGEGSWLTVV.

CDR3 nucleotide sequence: TGCGCCAGCAGCCAAACAGGGGGCGTAGGCACCGGGGAGCTGTTTTTT. Translation: CASSQTGGVGTGELFF. The rearrangement links TRBV5-1 to TRBJ2-2; TRBD1 matches at 9 bases. Germline V gene sequence: CDR1 SGHRS, CDR2 YFSETQ. The length of the CDR3 is 16 residues. Trimming removed 4 bases from V and 4 bases from J; junction bases left unmatched: 8.

The V gene is TRBV4-3, the J gene TRBJ1-1; D is undetermined. From germline, CDR1 is LGHNA and CDR2 YSLEER. This CDR3 region has 14 residues. V lost 0 bases to trimming and J lost 6 bases, with 11 bases between them. The CDR3 DNA reads TGCGCCAGCAGCCAAGATATAAGATCCCCTGAAGCTTTCTTT. Residues: CASSQDIRSPEAFF.

V gene TRBV6-5 combines with J gene TRBJ2-7; D is undetermined. Germline CDR1 is MNHEY and CDR2 is SVGAGI. This CDR3 spans 11 amino acids. Trimming shortened V by 6 bases and J by 7 bases, and 10 bases separated the two germline ends. CDR3 sequence (DNA): TGTGCCAGCAGGTTTTTCGGAGAGCAGTACTTC. Translated: CASRFFGEQYF.

The V gene is TRBV29-1, the J gene TRBJ2-3; tentatively, D is TRBD1 or TRBD2 (5 bases each). The CDR3 contains 15 residues. V lost 7 bases and J lost 0, with 17 bases in between. Germline V gene data show CDR1 as SQVTM and CDR2 as ANQGSEA. In DNA, the CDR3 is TGCAGCGCCCGGGATTGGGGCTCTAGCACAGATACGCAGTATTTT. This encodes CSARDWGSSTDTQYF.

The rearrangement links TRBV5-6 to TRBJ1-2, with 7 bases lining up with TRBD1. V trimming: 4 bases; J trimming: 6 bases; junction bases outside the gene matches: 12. Looked up from germline, CDR1 is SGHDT and CDR2 is YYEEEE. The CDR3 runs 15 residues. The CDR3 DNA reads TGTGCCAGCAGCGGAGGGCGGGACAGTAAAGATGGCTACACCTTC. It yields the protein CASSGGRDSKDGYTF.

The chain combines TRBV9 with TRBJ2-1; possibly TRBD1 or TRBD2 for D (5 bases each). The CDR3 totals 12 residues. Germline V gives CDR1 SGDLS, CDR2 YYNGEE. V was cut by 2 bases and J by 9 bases, with 9 bases left in between. CDR3 protein: CASSVGTGEQFF. CDR3 DNA sequence: TGTGCCAGCAGCGTGGGGACCGGTGAGCAGTTCTTC.

The genes are TRBV6-2 or TRBV6-3 and TRBJ2-7; D tentatively fits TRBD1 or TRBD2 (5 bases each). Between the trimmed V and J ends, which lost 4 bases and 3 bases, there was a span of 16 bases. Germline V gene sequence: CDR1 MNHEY, CDR2 SVGEGT. This CDR3 has 15 residues. The CDR3 coding sequence is TGTGCCAGCAGTTCCTATCGGGACCTCTACTACGAGCAGTACTTC. Translation gives CASSSYRDLYYEQYF.

The CDR3 nucleotides read TGTGCCAGCAGTTCCCCTCGAGGGGGGCATACTGAAGCTTTCTTT. Its protein is CASSSPRGGHTEAFF. The chain couples TRBV12-3 or TRBV12-4 to TRBJ1-1; D may be TRBD1 (6 bases). V gave up 4 bases and J gave up 5 bases, with 17 bases separating them. The CDR3 runs to 15 residues.